These T cell receptor beta chains were read from a single sample in a study of blood T cells in healthy people across ages. In TCRdb, the 5' RACE reads were re-called with MiXCR into one record per CDR3 protein. Found here are approximately 800,000 distinct CDR3 sequences, 50% to 65% of them singletons; the top ten hold roughly 37%. Sequenced: blood. The receptors come from a man older than 75 in good health. Each CDR3 is given without its conserved first and last residue. Each record gives: D gene, V gene, CDR3 protein. A D gene is named only where the DNA matches it firmly.

TRBD1	TRBV2	ASAGQYYGYT
.	TRBV4-2	ASSQDGFTDTEAF
.	TRBV6-2/TRBV6-3	ASSQHQGGVHKEQF
TRBD1	TRBV2	ASSMEGQGRETQY
TRBD2	TRBV6-1	ASSVGTSGRAVETQY
.	TRBV2	ASSEGVSNQPQH
TRBD1	TRBV11-3	ASSVGTGGADTQY
.	TRBV5-1	ASSLGEEGYT
.	TRBV14	ASSQRGTPLESGY
TRBD2	TRBV20-1	SGGASGSYNEQF
.	TRBV2	ASRPRGDYEQY
TRBD1	TRBV6-7	ASAGDRAYEQY
.	TRBV3-1	TSSNRDTYEQY
TRBD2	TRBV7-2	ASTLVGTSATYEQY
.	TRBV5-1	ASSLEGTSGANVLT
.	TRBV5-1	ASSLWSGLGETQY
TRBD2	TRBV27	ASSSPGTSFLSDQY
.	TRBV20-1	SSLSRLGQPQH
TRBD2	TRBV27	ASSPAGLADYEQY
.	TRBV21-1	ASSSRRQGVGRGYT
.	TRBV27	ASSRTRGTQY
.	TRBV4-2	ASSHEGENTEAF
.	TRBV25-1	ASSSPPESYEQY
TRBD2	TRBV4-3	ASSSPGEGSSTDTQY
.	TRBV20-1	SARGSTGLHTEAF
.	TRBV3-1	ASSQEGRINSPLH
.	TRBV29-1	SVEGGSGFSGANVLT
TRBD1	TRBV4-2	ASSQGRRQGASEQY
TRBD1	TRBV29-1	SVVGLGQGSPDTQY
TRBD2	TRBV6-5	ASSLSGSAHNEQF
TRBD1	TRBV20-1	SARRTGGGYGYT
TRBD2	TRBV3-1	ASSQVVGAGVRNEQY
TRBD1	TRBV6-1	ASSLTGAQETQY